This TCR beta chain was retrieved from a study of T cell changes during pregnancy in multiple sclerosis. The CDR3 covers 17 residues. Germline V gene sequence: CDR1 SGHNT, CDR2 YENEEA. Germline trimming cut 3 bases from V and 5 bases from J; bases unmatched to any gene: 12. Profiling relied on immunoSEQ multiplex PCR, and the TCRdb table lists in-frame clones only, not all of them. The sample consists of 60,000 or so clones, approximately 90% of them appearing once. Sequenced material: peripheral blood, taken in the first trimester of pregnancy. The receptor comes from a female donor with multiple sclerosis, enrolled in a pregnancy study. V gene TRBV11-3 combines with J gene TRBJ2-3; TRBD2 aligns across 9 bases. The chain's CDR3 is CASSFGLAGPRGDTQYF. In DNA, the CDR3 is TGTGCCAGCAGCTTCGGGCTAGCGGGGCCTCGAGGAGATACGCAGTATTTT.